The 14 T cell receptor beta chains below all came from one sample that was sequenced in a study of T cells after yellow fever vaccination. TCRdb called the 5' RACE reads again in MiXCR, with one record for every CDR3 protein. The table has 150,000 to 200,000 distinct CDR3 sequences, roughly 6.4% seen once. This material consisted of CD4+ T cells sorted from PBMCs, taken on the day of the first yellow fever vaccination. These receptors came from a man between 18 and 29 years old who received the YFV17D yellow fever vaccine.

In its sample, this clonotype was seen a few times. The rearrangement uses TRBV9 and TRBJ2-2; weak D call: TRBD2 (5 bases). The CDR3 is 17 residues long. Germline loops: CDR1 SGDLS, CDR2 YYNGEE. V lost 3 bases to trimming and J lost 5 bases, with 20 bases between them. CDR3: CASSGRRFEGRTGELFF. The CDR3 region has the DNA TGTGCCAGCAGCGGACGCCGTTTTGAGGGCAGGACCGGGGAGCTGTTTTTT.

This clonotype was seen a handful of times. This chain uses TRBV12-3 or TRBV12-4 with TRBJ1-1; D call uncertain. V was clipped by 3 bases and J by 5 bases, with 7 bases between them. The length of the CDR3 is 12 residues. This chain's CDR3 is CASSFSQTEAFF. The CDR3 coding sequence is TGTGCCAGCAGTTTTTCCCAGACTGAAGCTTTCTTT.

This clonotype was counted many times. The chain links TRBV4-2 to TRBJ2-1, with 11 bases that match TRBD2. Germline V gives CDR1 LGHNA, CDR2 YNFKEQ. The V gene end was trimmed by 0 bases and the J gene end by 5 bases; junction bases not matched to a gene: 12. This CDR3 region has 19 residues. The CDR3 protein is CASSQDSLAGARFHNEQFF. CDR3 sequence (DNA): TGTGCCAGCAGCCAAGATTCACTAGCGGGAGCCCGATTCCACAATGAGCAGTTCTTC.

This clonotype was counted a few times. The V and J genes are TRBV11-2 and TRBJ2-2; the D is unclear. V was pared by 3 bases and J by 5 bases, with 7 bases between. From germline, CDR1 is SGHAT and CDR2 FQNNGV. This CDR3 comprises 13 residues. CDR3 sequence reads: CASSFLETGELFF. CDR3 sequence (DNA): TGTGCCAGCAGCTTCTTGGAGACCGGGGAGCTGTTTTTT.

This clonotype was observed at least ten times. The CDR3 is CASSQAGGRGTGDTQYF. CDR3 coding DNA: TGCGCCAGCAGCCAGGCGGGAGGGAGGGGAACCGGAGATACGCAGTATTTT. The J gene is TRBJ2-3, the V gene TRBV4-1; 9 bases fit TRBD2. The CDR3 sequence is 17 residues long. The germline V gene has CDR1 MGHRA and CDR2 YSYEKL. With 3 bases clipped from V and 5 bases from J, the junction kept 12 bases outside the gene matches.

This clonotype was observed many times. This chain joins TRBV15 and TRBJ1-6; tentative D call: TRBD1 (5 bases). The CDR3 sequence is 15 residues long. Trimming cost V 5 bases and J 7 bases, with 15 bases left between them. The germline V gene encodes CDR1 LNHNV and CDR2 YYDKDF (reference sequence). The DNA for the CDR3 is TGTGCCACCAGCCTTCTAGGGGCAAACAATTCACCCCTCCACTTT. Translation gives CATSLLGANNSPLHF.

This sequence joins TRBV7-9 and TRBJ2-5; D is unresolved. V lost 2 bases, J lost 4 bases, and 8 bases lay in between. Germline V CDR1 and CDR2: SEHNR, FQNEAQ (reference sequence). The CDR3 has 13 amino acids. The CDR3 bases are TGTGCCAGCAGCTTACCAGACATAGAGACCCAGTACTTC. Protein: CASSLPDIETQYF.

This chain joins TRBV5-4 and TRBJ1-1, with D tentatively TRBD1 (5 bases). With 5 bases removed from V and 4 bases from J, the gap between germline ends came to 9 bases. Germline-derived CDR1 and CDR2 are SGHNT and YYREEE (reference sequence). This CDR3 spans 12 amino acids. This chain's CDR3 is CASRRDGTEAFF. The DNA of the CDR3 is TGTGCCAGCAGAAGGGACGGCACTGAAGCTTTCTTT.

The sample holds a few counts of this clonotype. The rearrangement links TRBV27 to TRBJ2-6; possible D gene TRBD2, 5 bases. The germline V gene encodes CDR1 MNHEY and CDR2 SMNVEV (reference sequence). The ends were cut back, 5 bases at V and 2 bases at J, with 7 bases in the middle. CDR3 length: 14 amino acids. The CDR3 here is CASSARAGANVLTF. The CDR3 nucleotides are TGTGCCAGCAGTGCGCGGGCTGGGGCCAACGTCCTGACTTTC. The full variable domain, rest sourced from reference TRBV27 and TRBJ2-6, is EAQVTQNPRYLITVTGKKLTVTCSQNMNHEYMSWYRQDPGLGLRQIYYSMNVEVTDKGDVPEGYKVSRKEKRNFPLILESPSPNQTSLYFCASSARAGANVLTFGAGSRLTVL.

This clonotype showed up many times. The chain is built from TRBV6-5 and TRBJ1-5, with 7 bases fitting TRBD1. The ends lost 7 bases at V and 3 bases at J; junction bases unmatched: 12. The CDR3 consists of 16 residues. CDR1 is MNHEY, CDR2 SVGAGI, per germline. Here the CDR3 reads CASIAARGQNNQPQHF. Here the CDR3 DNA reads TGTGCCAGCATTGCTGCGAGGGGGCAGAACAATCAGCCCCAGCATTTT.

This clonotype was seen repeatedly, ten times or more. The chain has TRBV11-2 and TRBJ2-3; 13 bases are a match to TRBD2. The trim removed 1 base at V and 5 bases at J, leaving 0 bases unmatched. The CDR3 sequence is 15 residues long. Germline V gene sequence: CDR1 SGHAT, CDR2 FQNNGV. The CDR3 sequence: CASSLGTSGGDTQYF. The DNA of the CDR3 is TGTGCCAGCAGCTTAGGGACTAGCGGGGGAGATACGCAGTATTTT.

This clonotype was picked up a small number of times. The rearrangement joins TRBV7-9 to TRBJ2-3, with TRBD1 matching 10 bases. The CDR3 spans 15 residues. J lost 5 bases, V lost 5 bases, and 7 bases had no gene match. Per germline, CDR1 SEHNR and CDR2 FQNEAQ (reference sequence). The DNA of the CDR3 is TGTGCCAGCAGCAAGAGACAGGGGGCAATAGATACGCAGTATTTT. It is translated as CASSKRQGAIDTQYF.

This clonotype was seen at least ten times. V is TRBV2 and J is TRBJ2-3, with a tentative D call TRBD2 (6 bases). V lost 6 bases and J lost 4, with 14 bases in between. This CDR3 comprises 14 residues. Germline CDR1 reads SNHLY; CDR2 reads FYNNEI. In DNA, the CDR3 is TGTGCCAGCAGGGGAGGTCTCAACGCAGATACGCAGTATTTT. Its translation: CASRGGLNADTQYF.

This clonotype was recorded many times. The chain combines TRBV5-1 with TRBJ2-2; D tentatively fits TRBD1 or TRBD2 (5 bases each). The germline gives CDR1 SGHRS, CDR2 YFSETQ. Trimming shortened V by 4 bases and J by 0 bases, and 13 bases separated the two germline ends. The length of the CDR3 is 16 residues. As DNA, the CDR3 is TGCGCCAGCAGCGAGGGGAGAAGATCGAACACCGGGGAGCTGTTTTTT. Encoded protein: CASSEGRRSNTGELFF.